This T cell receptor beta chain was profiled in a study of blood T cells in healthy people across ages. The study, taken as a whole, reports: Researchers deemed the diversity estimates from one million T cells underestimates. As age increased, TCR beta diversity per million T cells fell in a roughly linear fashion.

This CDR3 spans 15 amino acids. V shed 2 bases and J 2 bases; nucleotides not matched to a gene: 6. Germline V gives CDR1 MNHEY, CDR2 SVGEGT. Details on this clonotype: No antigen is known for it.

PBMCs, at least 7 million per sample, were isolated. Primers used in a second PCR of about 7 to 11 cycles were a sample-barcoded 5' primer and a J-beta primer mix. A template-switch adaptor containing 12 random nucleotides labeled each cDNA molecule. A single record per CDR3 protein comes from TCRdb applying MiXCR to the 5' RACE reads. This table holds roughly 2 million distinct CDR3 sequences, about 50% found once. The chain is built from TRBV6-2 or TRBV6-3 and TRBJ2-7; 7 bases align to TRBD2. This clonotype was sampled from a woman in her forties in good health. The sequenced sample was blood. This CDR3 reads CASSYAGLPTYEQYF. The CDR3 DNA sequence: TGTGCCAGCAGTTACGCGGGACTACCTACCTACGAGCAGTACTTC.